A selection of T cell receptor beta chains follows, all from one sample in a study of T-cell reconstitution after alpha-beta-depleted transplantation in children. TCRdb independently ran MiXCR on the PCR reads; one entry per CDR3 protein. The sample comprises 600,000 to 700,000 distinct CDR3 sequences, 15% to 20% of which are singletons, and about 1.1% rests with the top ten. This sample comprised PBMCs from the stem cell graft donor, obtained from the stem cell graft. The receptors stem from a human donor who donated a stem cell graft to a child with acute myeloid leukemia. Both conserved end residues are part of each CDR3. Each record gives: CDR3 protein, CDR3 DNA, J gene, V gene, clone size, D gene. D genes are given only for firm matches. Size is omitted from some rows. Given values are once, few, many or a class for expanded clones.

CDR3: CSAREGAKMNTEAFF; DNA: TGCAGTGCTAGAGAGGGGGCGAAGATGAACACTGAAGCTTTCTTT; J: TRBJ1-1; V: TRBV20-1; size: many; D: -
CDR3: CASTPGFTDTQYF; DNA: TGTGCCAGCACCCCGGGCTTCACAGATACGCAGTATTTT; J: TRBJ2-3; V: TRBV5-4; size: many; D: -
CDR3: CSAQLSQVLHF; DNA: TGCAGTGCCCAACTGTCTCAGGTCCTCCACTTT; J: TRBJ1-6; V: TRBV20-1; size: many; D: -
CDR3: CASSYSASGGRTQYF; DNA: TGTGCCAGCAGTTACTCGGCTAGCGGGGGACGTACGCAGTATTTT; J: TRBJ2-3; V: TRBV6-5; size: few; D: TRBD2
CDR3: CSGQGDYGYTF; DNA: TGCAGTGGACAGGGGGACTATGGCTACACCTTC; J: TRBJ1-2; V: TRBV20-1; size: many; D: TRBD1
CDR3: CASSIRTSSETQYF; DNA: TGTGCCAGCAGTATCAGGACTAGCAGCGAGACCCAGTACTTC; J: TRBJ2-5; V: TRBV25-1; size: few; D: TRBD2
CDR3: CASKRQGDSPLHF; DNA: TGCGCCAGCAAACGACAGGGAGATTCACCCCTCCACTTT; J: TRBJ1-6; V: TRBV5-1; size: -; D: TRBD1
CDR3: CASSQTVEVSGEKLFF; DNA: TGTGCCAGCAGCCAGACTGTGGAGGTTTCGGGCGAAAAACTGTTTTTT; J: TRBJ1-4; V: TRBV4-2; size: few; D: -
CDR3: CAVDESGRLWETQYF; DNA: TGTGCCGTCGACGAGTCAGGCCGACTGTGGGAGACCCAGTACTTC; J: TRBJ2-5; V: TRBV7-9; size: many; D: -
CDR3: CSVLSDTQYF; DNA: TGCAGCGTTCTGAGTGATACGCAGTATTTT; J: TRBJ2-3; V: TRBV29-1; size: many; D: -
CDR3: CASSESGQGLWPQHF; DNA: TGCGCCAGCAGTGAGTCGGGGCAGGGCCTTTGGCCCCAGCATTTT; J: TRBJ1-5; V: TRBV10-2; size: few; D: -
CDR3: CASSYSGDLNTEAFF; DNA: TGTGCCAGCAGTTACTCGGGGGATTTGAACACTGAAGCTTTCTTT; J: TRBJ1-1; V: TRBV6-5; size: few; D: -
CDR3: CSARGDSNQPQHF; DNA: TGCAGTGCTAGAGGGGATAGCAATCAGCCCCAGCATTTT; J: TRBJ1-5; V: TRBV20-1; size: many; D: -
CDR3: CASSSIDRANYGYTF; DNA: TGTGCCAGCAGCTCCATAGACAGGGCTAACTATGGCTACACCTTC; J: TRBJ1-2; V: TRBV11-2; size: -; D: TRBD1
CDR3: CASSGKDDDLDTQYF; DNA: TGTGCCAGCAGTGGGAAAGATGATGACTTAGATACGCAGTATTTT; J: TRBJ2-3; V: TRBV6-1; size: -; D: -
CDR3: CASRRNTYEQYF; DNA: TGTGCCAGCAGACGGAATACCTACGAGCAGTACTTC; J: TRBJ2-7; V: TRBV5-6; size: -; D: -
CDR3: CASSLPSTGYGTDTQYF; DNA: TGTGCCAGCAGCTTACCGTCGACAGGGTATGGGACAGATACGCAGTATTTT; J: TRBJ2-3; V: TRBV7-9; size: few; D: TRBD1
CDR3: CASSQVQGDNQPQHF; DNA: TGCGCCAGCAGTCAGGTACAGGGAGACAATCAGCCCCAGCATTTT; J: TRBJ1-5; V: TRBV4-1; size: few; D: -
CDR3: CASSLDRFGYTF; DNA: TGCGCCAGCAGCTTGGACAGGTTTGGCTACACCTTC; J: TRBJ1-2; V: TRBV5-1; size: -; D: -
CDR3: CSARDLGQTWAMNTEAFF; DNA: TGCAGTGCTAGAGATCTAGGGCAGACCTGGGCAATGAACACTGAAGCTTTCTTT; J: TRBJ1-1; V: TRBV20-1; size: many; D: -
CDR3: CASSSERIRRGGEKLFF; DNA: TGTGCCAGCAGCTCTGAAAGGATTAGGAGGGGTGGTGAAAAACTGTTTTTT; J: TRBJ1-4; V: TRBV7-2; size: many; D: -
CDR3: CASSLRGTTVWNEQFF; DNA: TGTGCCAGCAGCTTAAGGGGTACTACAGTTTGGAATGAGCAGTTCTTC; J: TRBJ2-1; V: TRBV7-3; size: -; D: -
CDR3: CASSLGGALYQPQHF; DNA: TGTGCCAGCAGTTTAGGGGGGGCCCTTTATCAGCCCCAGCATTTT; J: TRBJ1-5; V: TRBV12-3/TRBV12-4; size: -; D: -
CDR3: CATGVSGANVLTF; DNA: TGTGCCACCGGTGTCTCTGGGGCCAACGTCCTGACTTTC; J: TRBJ2-6; V: TRBV6-1; size: many; D: -
CDR3: CASSVEEPSYNEQFF; DNA: TGTGCCAGCAGCGTCGAAGAACCCTCCTACAATGAGCAGTTCTTC; J: TRBJ2-1; V: TRBV11-2; size: -; D: -
CDR3: CASSSGLGELFF; DNA: TGTGCCAGCAGCTCAGGTCTCGGGGAGCTGTTTTTT; J: TRBJ2-2; V: TRBV5-6; size: many; D: -
CDR3: CASSLTSLMNTEAFF; DNA: TGTGCCAGCAGCTTAACGTCCCTTATGAACACTGAAGCTTTCTTT; J: TRBJ1-1; V: TRBV7-2; size: -; D: -
CDR3: CATANGGDQPQHF; DNA: TGTGCCACCGCGAACGGCGGGGATCAGCCCCAGCATTTT; J: TRBJ1-5; V: TRBV12-3/TRBV12-4; size: few; D: -
CDR3: CASYGANRQFF; DNA: TGCGCCAGCTACGGGGCTAACCGGCAGTTCTTC; J: TRBJ2-1; V: TRBV5-1; size: -; D: -
CDR3: CAASRDGPGRSPLHF; DNA: TGTGCCGCCAGCAGAGATGGCCCGGGCCGGTCACCCCTCCACTTT; J: TRBJ1-6; V: TRBV15; size: -; D: -
CDR3: CASSYRLGGELFF; DNA: TGTGCCAGCAGCTACCGACTCGGCGGGGAGCTGTTTTTT; J: TRBJ2-2; V: TRBV9; size: many; D: -
CDR3: CASRLEPGTGNQPQHF; DNA: TGTGCAAGTCGCTTAGAACCAGGGACTGGCAATCAGCCCCAGCATTTT; J: TRBJ1-5; V: TRBV12-2; size: -; D: -
CDR3: CASSLSPGTGGQPQHF; DNA: TGTGCCAGCAGCTTGTCTCCCGGGACAGGCGGTCAGCCCCAGCATTTT; J: TRBJ1-5; V: TRBV5-6; size: -; D: TRBD1
CDR3: CATSDLTHSGNTIYF; DNA: TGTGCCACCAGTGATTTGACCCACTCTGGAAACACCATATATTTT; J: TRBJ1-3; V: TRBV24-1; size: few; D: -
CDR3: CASSPGQGRYYGYTF; DNA: TGTGCCAGCAGCCCTGGACAGGGAAGATACTATGGCTACACCTTC; J: TRBJ1-2; V: TRBV14; size: -; D: TRBD1
CDR3: CGAGQGGTEAFF; DNA: TGCGGTGCTGGACAGGGAGGGACTGAAGCTTTCTTT; J: TRBJ1-1; V: TRBV20-1; size: -; D: TRBD1
CDR3: CSASPGGEGYTF; DNA: TGCAGTGCTAGTCCCGGGGGGGAGGGCTACACCTTC; J: TRBJ1-2; V: TRBV20-1; size: many; D: -
CDR3: CASSDSFIQYF; DNA: TGTGCCAGCAGTGACAGTTTCATTCAGTACTTC; J: TRBJ2-4; V: TRBV25-1; size: few; D: -
CDR3: CASSESRTDRLNQPQHF; DNA: TGTGCCAGCAGTGAATCTCGTACCGACAGACTCAATCAGCCCCAGCATTTT; J: TRBJ1-5; V: TRBV25-1; size: -; D: -